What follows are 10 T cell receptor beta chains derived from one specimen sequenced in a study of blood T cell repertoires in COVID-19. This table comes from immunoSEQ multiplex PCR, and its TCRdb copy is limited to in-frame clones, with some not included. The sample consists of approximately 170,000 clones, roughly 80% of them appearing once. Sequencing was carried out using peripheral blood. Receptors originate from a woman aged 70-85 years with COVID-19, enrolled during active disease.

The CDR3 reads CASSLSEGFGGSEAFF. CDR3 DNA sequence: TGTGCCAGCAGTTTATCTGAGGGATTTGGGGGGTCCGAAGCTTTCTTT. The chain is built from TRBV27 and TRBJ1-1, with TRBD1 as a possible D gene (5 bases). CDR1 is MNHEY and CDR2 is SMNVEV in the germline V gene (reference sequence). This CDR3 is built from 16 residues. V gave up 0 bases and J gave up 8 bases, with 19 bases separating them.

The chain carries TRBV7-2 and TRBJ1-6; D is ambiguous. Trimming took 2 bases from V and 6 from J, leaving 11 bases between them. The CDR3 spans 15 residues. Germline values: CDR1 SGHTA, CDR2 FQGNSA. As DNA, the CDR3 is TGTGCCAGCAGCTTAACCGTAGGAGTTAATTCACCCCTCCACTTT. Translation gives CASSLTVGVNSPLHF.

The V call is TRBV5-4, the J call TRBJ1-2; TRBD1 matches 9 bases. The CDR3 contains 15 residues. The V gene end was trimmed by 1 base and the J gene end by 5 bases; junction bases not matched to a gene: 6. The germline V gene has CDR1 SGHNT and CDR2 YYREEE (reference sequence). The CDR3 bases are TGTGCCAGCAGCTTGACAGGGGGCGCTGGGTATGGCTACACCTTC. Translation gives CASSLTGGAGYGYTF.

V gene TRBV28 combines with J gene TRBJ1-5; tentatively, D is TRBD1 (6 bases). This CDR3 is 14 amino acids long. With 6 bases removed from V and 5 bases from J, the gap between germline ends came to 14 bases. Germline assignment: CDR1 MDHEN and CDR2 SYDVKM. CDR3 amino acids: CASRRRDTYQPQHF. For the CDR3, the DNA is TGTGCCAGCAGACGCCGGGACACTTATCAGCCCCAGCATTTT.

The CDR3 bases are TGTGCCAGCAGTGCCAAAGCCTCTGGCACTGAAGCTTTCTTT. Protein product: CASSAKASGTEAFF. The V and J genes are TRBV25-1 and TRBJ1-1; D not certain. The length of the CDR3 is 14 residues. The germline V gene has CDR1 MGHDK and CDR2 SYGVNS. V was clipped by 4 bases and J by 4 bases, with 13 bases between them. Full variable domain (missing parts from reference TRBV25-1 and TRBJ1-1): EADIYQTPRYLVIGTGKKITLECSQTMGHDKMYWYQQDPGMELHLIHYSYGVNSTEKGDLSSESTVSRIRTEHFPLTLESARPSHTSQYLCASSAKASGTEAFFGQGTRLTVV.

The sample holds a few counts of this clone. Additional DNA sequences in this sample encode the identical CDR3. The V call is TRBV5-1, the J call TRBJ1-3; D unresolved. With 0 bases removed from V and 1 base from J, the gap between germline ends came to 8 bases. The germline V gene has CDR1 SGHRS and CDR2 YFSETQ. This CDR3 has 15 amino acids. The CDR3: CASSLGGFSGNTIYF. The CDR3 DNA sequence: TGCGCCAGCAGCTTGGGCGGATTTTCTGGAAACACCATATATTTT.

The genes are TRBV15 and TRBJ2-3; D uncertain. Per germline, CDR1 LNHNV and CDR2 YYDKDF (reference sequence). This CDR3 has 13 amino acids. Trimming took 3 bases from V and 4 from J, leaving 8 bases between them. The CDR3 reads CATSRGRPDTQYF. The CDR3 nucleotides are TGTGCCACCAGCAGGGGCCGACCAGATACGCAGTATTTT.

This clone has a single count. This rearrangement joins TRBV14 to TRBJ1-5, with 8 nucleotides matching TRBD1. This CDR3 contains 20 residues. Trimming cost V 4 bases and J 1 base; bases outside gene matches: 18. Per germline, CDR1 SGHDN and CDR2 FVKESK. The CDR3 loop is CASSPRWTGNFNGSNQPQHF. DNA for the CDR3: TGTGCCAGCAGCCCCAGATGGACAGGGAACTTCAATGGAAGCAATCAGCCCCAGCATTTT.

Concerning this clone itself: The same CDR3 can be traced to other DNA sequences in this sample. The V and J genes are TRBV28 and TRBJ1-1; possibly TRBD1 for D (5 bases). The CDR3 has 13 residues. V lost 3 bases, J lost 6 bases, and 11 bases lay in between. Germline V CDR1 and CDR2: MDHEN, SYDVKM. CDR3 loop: CASSFGGVPEAFF. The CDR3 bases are TGTGCCAGCAGTTTCGGAGGGGTCCCTGAAGCTTTCTTT.

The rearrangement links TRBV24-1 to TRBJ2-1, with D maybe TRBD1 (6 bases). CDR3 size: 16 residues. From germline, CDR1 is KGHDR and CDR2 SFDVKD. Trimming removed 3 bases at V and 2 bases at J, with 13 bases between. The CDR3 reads CATSDPRDTTYNEQFF. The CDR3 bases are TGTGCCACCAGTGATCCCCGGGACACAACCTACAATGAGCAGTTCTTC.